This T cell receptor (beta chain) was sequenced for a study of blood T cell repertoires in COVID-19. In the study overall: Donors in the United States, Italy and Spain gave samples during acute or convalescent COVID-19. T cells, B-cell-depleted T cells, or PBMCs provided the cDNA or gDNA that served as material.

The CDR3 length is 14 residues. Germline CDR1 is SGHTA and CDR2 is FQGTGA. The ends were cut back, 5 bases at V and 8 bases at J, with 18 bases in the middle. Only in-frame clones appear in the TCRdb table, and some are missing; sequencing was by immunoSEQ multiplex PCR. The sample has around 250,000 clones; about four fifths are singletons. The rearrangement joins TRBV7-3 to TRBJ1-1; tentatively, D is TRBD1 (5 bases). Input material: peripheral blood. This TCR was recovered from a young woman with acute or convalescent COVID-19. CDR3 loop: CASSQNAGTQEAFF. The CDR3 nucleotides are TGTGCCAGCAGCCAAAACGCCGGGACTCAAGAAGCTTTCTTT.